This entry concerns a single T cell receptor (beta chain). These data belong to a study of blood T cell repertoires in COVID-19. Background on the study: The United States, Italy and Spain were the sources of the acute and convalescent COVID-19 samples. The analysed material was cDNA or gDNA that came from T cells, B-cell-depleted T cells, or PBMCs.

Authors' data handling: Reference gene primer amplification in the assay estimated nucleated cell counts. Some clones are missing from TCRdb's copy, which holds only in-frame ones; the method was immunoSEQ multiplex PCR. The D gene and trimming were derived from the DNA, and the V and J assignments and clone size from that table. Among 300,000 to 450,000 clones listed, roughly 85% were seen once. V lost 9 bases to trimming and J lost 2 bases; unmatched junction nucleotides: 5. Germline V gene sequence: CDR1 LNHDA, CDR2 SQIVND (reference sequence). The CDR3 spans 14 residues. This sequence was found in a woman between 18 and 30 years old with acute or convalescent COVID-19. J is TRBJ2-1 and V is TRBV19; 9 bases agree with TRBD1. What was sequenced was peripheral blood. CDR3 coding DNA: TGTGCCAGCGAGACAGGGGGGACCTACAATGAGCAGTTCTTC. It is translated as CASETGGTYNEQFF.